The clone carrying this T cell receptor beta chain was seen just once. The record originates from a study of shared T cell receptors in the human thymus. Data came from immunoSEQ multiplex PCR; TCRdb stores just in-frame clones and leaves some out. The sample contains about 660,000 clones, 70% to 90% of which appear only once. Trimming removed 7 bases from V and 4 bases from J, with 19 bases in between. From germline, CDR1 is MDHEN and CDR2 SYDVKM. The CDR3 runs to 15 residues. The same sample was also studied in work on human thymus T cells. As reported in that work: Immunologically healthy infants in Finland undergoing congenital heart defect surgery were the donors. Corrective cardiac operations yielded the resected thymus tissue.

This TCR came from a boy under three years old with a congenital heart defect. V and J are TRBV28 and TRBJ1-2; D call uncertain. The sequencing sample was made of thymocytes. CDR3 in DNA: TGTGCCAGCAAGAGGCGGGGAATGTTCGTCTATGGCTACACCTTC. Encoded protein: CASKRRGMFVYGYTF.